This TCR beta chain was identified in a study of identical twins. CDR1 and CDR2 (germline): MNHEY, SVGEGT. Between the trimmed V and J ends, which lost 8 bases and 4 bases, there was a span of 10 bases. The CDR3 extends over 12 amino acids. This clonotype was counted between two and nine times. TCRdb ran MiXCR on the 5' RACE reads and lists one entry per CDR3 protein. The sample consists of hundreds of thousands of distinct CDR3 sequences, roughly 12% of them appearing once. These data also featured in a second study, about yellow fever vaccine responses in identical twins.

The V gene is TRBV6-2 or TRBV6-3, the J gene TRBJ2-3; no definite D call. This receptor was identified in a woman under 30 in good health. Sequencing input: PBMCs. CDR3 loop: CASEKSPDTQYF. CDR3 sequence (DNA): TGTGCCAGCGAGAAGAGCCCAGATACGCAGTATTTT.